This TCR beta chain was recorded in a study of cytomegalovirus exposure and HLA in healthy donors. Findings and limits, study-wide: The classifier was said to identify cytomegalovirus status with high specificity and sensitivity.

Here immunoSEQ multiplex PCR was the method, and the copy in TCRdb shows in-frame clones only, minus some. The profile shows some 90,000 clones, around 96% of them singletons. Points on this clone: Its target is unknown.

This CDR3 comprises 14 residues. V was cut by 3 bases and J by 2 bases, with 11 bases left in between. Germline CDR1 reads MDHEN; CDR2 reads SYDVKM. The clonotype comes from a man between 18 and 35 years old in good health and CMV-seronegative. This chain uses TRBV28 with TRBJ2-7, with D tentatively TRBD1 (5 bases). The sequenced sample consisted of PBMCs. The CDR3 protein is CASSLQGGTYEQYF. The DNA of the CDR3 is TGTGCCAGCAGTTTGCAGGGTGGGACCTACGAGCAGTACTTC.